This T cell receptor (beta chain) was captured in a study of cytomegalovirus exposure and HLA in healthy donors. PCR employed 60 Vbeta and 13 Jbeta primers. Some clones are missing from TCRdb's copy, which holds only in-frame ones; the method was immunoSEQ multiplex PCR. The sample lists about 120,000 clones, less than 85% occurring once. V shed 5 bases and J 4 bases; nucleotides not matched to a gene: 8. The germline CDR1 and CDR2 sequences are SGHAT and FQNNGV. The CDR3 spans 16 residues. The count of this clone is one. The chain recombines TRBV11-2 with TRBJ1-3; the match to TRBD1 covers 10 bases. Sequenced: PBMCs. This TCR derives from a man between 18 and 35 years old in good health and CMV-seropositive. The CDR3: CASSHQGQGTGNTIYF. CDR3 nucleotides: TGTGCCAGCAGCCACCAGGGACAGGGGACAGGAAACACCATATATTTT.